What follows is one T cell receptor (beta chain) and its context. Trimming took 0 bases from V and 2 from J, leaving 8 bases between them. CDR3 length: 15 residues. From germline, CDR1 is LGHNA and CDR2 YNFKEQ. This entry belongs to a study of blood T cell repertoires in COVID-19. The overall study: There were acute and convalescent COVID-19 samples, and they came from the United States, Italy and Spain. T cells, B-cell-depleted T cells, or PBMCs supplied cDNA or gDNA.

Per the authors' pipeline: Amplifying reference gene primers gave estimates of nucleated cell counts. The assay was immunoSEQ multiplex PCR, and TCRdb's table has in-frame clones only and misses some. The V and J calls and the clone size are those of that table, but D and trimming were determined from the DNA. The sample has about 20,000 clones, 79% seen once. Source material: peripheral blood. J is TRBJ2-1 and V is TRBV4-2; D possibly corresponds to TRBD2 (7 bases). The source is an older man with acute or convalescent COVID-19. This chain's CDR3 is CASSQEGGPYNEQFF. CDR3 sequence (DNA): TGTGCCAGCAGCCAAGAGGGGGGGCCCTACAATGAGCAGTTCTTC.